One sample yielded the 25 T cell receptor beta chains listed below, sequenced in a study of molecular identifiers for immune sequencing clone quantification. In TCRdb, the PCR reads were re-called with MiXCR into one record per CDR3 protein. The sample contains tens of thousands of distinct CDR3 sequences, 15% to 20% of which appear only once. Input material: naive CD8+ T cells from blood, with Jurkat cell RNA spiked in. This sample's subset: FACS-sorted CD8+CD4-CCR7+CD45RA+ naive T cells. These receptors all stem from a human donor in good health. Some libraries in this study had Jurkat cell RNA spiked in.

This clonotype has ten or more counts. The chain joins TRBV6-5 to TRBJ1-4, with no clear D. Between the trimmed V and J ends, which lost 1 base and 0 bases, there was a span of 9 bases. The CDR3 totals 16 residues. CDR1 and CDR2 from the germline V gene are MNHEY and SVGAGI. The CDR3 DNA follows: TGTGCCAGCAGTTACTGGGCTGGTGCAACTAATGAAAAACTGTTTTTT. Translation gives CASSYWAGATNEKLFF.

This clonotype was seen many times. The gene calls are TRBV19 and TRBJ1-1; D call uncertain. V was shortened by 10 bases and J by 0 bases, with 18 bases between the two germline ends. Germline V CDR1 and CDR2: LNHDA, SQIVND (reference sequence). The CDR3 has 15 residues. The CDR3 spells CAITRTGSMNTEAFF. The DNA of the CDR3 is TGTGCCATCACCCGGACGGGGTCGATGAACACTGAAGCTTTCTTT.

This clonotype was detected many times. The chain has TRBV20-1 and TRBJ2-5; 8 bases are a match to TRBD1. The CDR3 is 14 residues long. V was pared by 5 bases and J by 3 bases, with 8 bases of the junction left unmatched. Germline-derived CDR1 and CDR2 are DFQATT and SNEGSKA (reference sequence). The CDR3 reads CSALRAGGEETQYF. Written as DNA, the CDR3 is TGCAGTGCTCTAAGGGCAGGGGGCGAAGAGACCCAGTACTTC.

As concerns this clonotype: It may be a read error: a sequence one base away is much more abundant. The chain combines TRBV5-1 with TRBJ1-3; weak D call: TRBD1 (5 bases). Germline V gives CDR1 SGHRS, CDR2 YFSETQ. This CDR3 spans 14 amino acids. The CDR3 sequence: CASSLTGYGNAIYF. The CDR3 coding sequence is TGCGCCAGCAGCTTGACAGGTTACGGAAACGCCATATATTTT.

Many counts were recorded for this clonotype. V is TRBV24-1 and J is TRBJ2-3, with D possibly being TRBD1 or TRBD2 (5 bases each). This CDR3 contains 16 residues. Germline CDR1 and CDR2: KGHDR and SFDVKD. V was pared by 2 bases and J by 2 bases, with 13 bases between. The CDR3 bases are TGTGCCACCAGTGATTATCCAGGGACCTCCACAGATACGCAGTATTTT. Protein product: CATSDYPGTSTDTQYF.

This clonotype was seen a few times. A much bigger clone sits one base away, suggesting this may be a read error. The chain links TRBV7-2 to TRBJ2-7; tentatively, D is TRBD1 (5 bases). CDR3 length equals 14 residues. Germline V gene data show CDR1 as SGHTA and CDR2 as FQGNSA. CDR3 in amino acids: CASSLGQTTYEQCF. The CDR3 DNA follows: TGTGCCAGCAGCTTAGGACAGACCACCTACGAGCAGTGCTTC.

This clonotype was observed many times. The CDR3 loop reads CASSSGLQGVSYLAYEQYF. CDR3 in DNA: TGTGCCAGCAGCTCTGGACTGCAGGGAGTTTCCTATTTAGCCTACGAGCAGTACTTC. The chain is built from TRBV5-5 and TRBJ2-7; D may correspond to TRBD1 or TRBD2 (5 bases each). The CDR3 contains 19 residues. Trimming shortened V by 3 bases and J by 2 bases, and 27 bases separated the two germline ends. The germline gives CDR1 SGHKS, CDR2 YYEKEE (reference sequence).

This clonotype occurred many times. The chain employs TRBV10-3 and TRBJ2-5; D is undetermined. In germline, CDR1 is ENHRY, CDR2 SYGVKD. The CDR3 has 15 residues. Trimming shortened V by 0 bases and J by 5 bases, and 13 bases separated the two germline ends. CDR3 bases: TGTGCCATCAGTGAGTCCCTAGTGGAGCTGGAGACCCAGTACTTC. Protein: CAISESLVELETQYF.

Concerning this clonotype itself: A much bigger clone sits one base away, suggesting this may be a read error. CDR3 loop: CSATTGISYEQCF. The DNA for the CDR3 is TGCAGTGCTACTACAGGTATCTCCTACGAGCAGTGCTTC. The chain has TRBV20-1 and TRBJ2-7; perhaps TRBD1 as D (5 bases). The CDR3 is 13 amino acids. Germline values: CDR1 DFQATT, CDR2 SNEGSKA (reference sequence).

This clonotype was counted at least ten times. The CDR3 DNA follows: TGTGCCAGCTCTCGGACAGGAGCCTACGAGCAGTACTTC. It codes for CASSRTGAYEQYF. This sequence joins TRBV18 and TRBJ2-7; 7 bases line up with TRBD1. This CDR3 is 13 amino acids long. The V gene's germline CDR1 is KGHSH and CDR2 LQKENI. J lost 2 bases, V lost 6 bases, and 4 bases had no gene match.

This clonotype was counted ten times or more. The chain is built from TRBV10-2 and TRBJ2-3; D might be TRBD2 (5 bases). The V end was cut by 10 bases, the J end by 4 bases, with 18 bases between. This CDR3 is built from 14 residues. CDR1 is WSHSY and CDR2 is SAAADI in the germline V gene. The CDR3 nucleotides read TGCGCCACCCGCCCACTAGATATGGCAGATACGCAGTATTTT. This translates into CATRPLDMADTQYF.

The chain combines TRBV30 with TRBJ2-7, with D unclear. Germline lookup yields CDR1 GTSNPN and CDR2 SVGIG (reference sequence). The CDR3 sequence is 13 residues long. With 2 bases removed from V and 0 bases from J, the gap between germline ends came to 8 bases. The CDR3 loop is CAWSTGFSYEQYF. For the CDR3, the DNA is TGTGCCTGGAGTACCGGTTTCTCCTACGAGCAGTACTTC.

This clonotype was found many times. This chain connects TRBV3-1 to TRBJ2-7; 10 nucleotides agree with TRBD2. V shed 3 bases and J 2 bases; nucleotides not matched to a gene: 10. Per germline, CDR1 LGHDT and CDR2 YNNKEL (reference sequence). This CDR3 is 17 amino acids long. The CDR3 loop reads CASSQDYTSGTTYEQYF. The CDR3 DNA is TGTGCCAGCAGCCAGGACTACACTAGCGGGACTACCTACGAGCAGTACTTC.

This clonotype was detected only a few times. This chain joins TRBV11-2 and TRBJ1-4, with D uncertain. The germline V gene encodes CDR1 SGHAT and CDR2 FQNNGV. V was cut by 1 base and J by 1 base, with 13 bases left in between. The CDR3 extends over 17 amino acids. DNA for the CDR3: TGTGCCAGCAGCTTAGTCCCGGGGATCATAACTAATGAAAAACTGTTTTTT. Translation gives CASSLVPGIITNEKLFF.

This clonotype appeared many times. The chain carries TRBV7-9 and TRBJ2-2; the D is unclear. The CDR3 has 16 amino acids. V dropped 3 bases and J dropped 0 bases, with 11 bases sitting between them. Germline V gene data show CDR1 as SEHNR and CDR2 as FQNEAQ (reference sequence). In DNA form, the CDR3 reads TGTGCCAGCAGCTTTTTGGAGTTTGCGAACACCGGGGAGCTGTTTTTT. It specifies CASSFLEFANTGELFF.

This clonotype was detected a few times. The chain combines TRBV5-3 with TRBJ2-7; D gene ambiguous. TRBV5-3 is an ORF, and what it does is uncertain. The CDR3 is 11 amino acids. CDR3 sequence (DNA): TGTGTCAGCAGCTTCCGGCGCGAGCAGTACTTC. Protein: CVSSFRREQYF.

This chain links TRBV12-1 with TRBJ2-5; the table gives TRBD1 as D, unverified against the DNA. TRBV12-1 is a documented pseudogene. The CDR3 contains 12 residues. The CDR3, as DNA: TGTGCCAGCAGCGGAAGGCGGGACCCCCAGTACTTC. It encodes CASSGRRDPQYF.

This clonotype appeared once. The junction and the germline gene differ at one end; a read error may be behind it. The rearrangement joins TRBV6-2 or TRBV6-3 to TRBJ1-5, with D unresolved. This CDR3 contains 17 residues. Germline V lookup: CDR1 MNHEY, CDR2 SVGEGT. In nucleotides, the CDR3 is TGTGCCAGCAGTTTCATCTCCCGGCGGCCTAGCAATCAGCCCCAGCACTTT. Protein: CASSFISRRPSNQPQHF.

In this sample, this clonotype turned up a few times. J is TRBJ1-5 and V is TRBV11-1; D is possibly TRBD1 (6 bases). Germline V gene data show CDR1 as SGHAT and CDR2 as FQDESV (reference sequence). The CDR3 sequence is 16 residues long. V lost 5 bases, J lost 5 bases, and 19 bases lay in between. CDR3 in amino acids: CASSLGGAGKDQPQHF. The CDR3 coding sequence is TGTGCCAGCAGCCTAGGGGGGGCCGGGAAGGATCAGCCCCAGCATTTT. The whole variable domain, filled in from reference TRBV11-1 and TRBJ1-5, reads EAEVAQSPRYKITEKSQAVAFWCDPISGHATLYWYRQILGQGPELLVQFQDESVVDDSQLPKDRFSAERLKGVDSTLKIQPAELGDSAMYLCASSLGGAGKDQPQHFGDGTRLSIL.

This clonotype was seen repeatedly, ten times or more. The V gene is TRBV13, the J gene TRBJ1-6; 11 nucleotides agree with TRBD1. V was clipped by 5 bases and J by 10 bases; unmatched bases: 7. The germline V gene has CDR1 PRHDT and CDR2 FYEKMQ (reference sequence). This CDR3 comprises 15 residues. In DNA, the CDR3 is TGTGCCAGCAGCCACCGGACAGGGGGCCTCTCACCCCTCCACTTT. It yields the protein CASSHRTGGLSPLHF.

This clonotype was seen only a few times. This chain uses TRBV6-6 with TRBJ2-1, with TRBD1 identical over 7 bases. Looked up from germline, CDR1 is MNHNY and CDR2 is SVGAGI (reference sequence). This CDR3 has 16 amino acids. With 5 bases clipped from V and 2 bases from J, the junction kept 9 bases outside the gene matches. Here the CDR3 DNA reads TGTGCCAGCAGTGCTGTACAGGGGCGGACCTACAATGAGCAGTTCTTC. It specifies CASSAVQGRTYNEQFF.

This clonotype was recorded at least ten times. The chain uses TRBV19 and TRBJ1-1; tentative D call: TRBD1 (5 bases). The CDR3 loop spans 12 amino acids. Germline CDR1 is LNHDA and CDR2 is SQIVND (reference sequence). Trimming shortened V by 7 bases and J by 8 bases, and 14 bases separated the two germline ends. CDR3 in DNA: TGTGCCAGTATGGGACGGCCAGGAGAAGCTTTCTTT. Translated: CASMGRPGEAFF.

This clonotype was seen a few times. V and J are TRBV20-1 and TRBJ2-1; 9 bases map to TRBD1. V trimming: 2 bases; J trimming: 4 bases; junction bases outside the gene matches: 3. The CDR3 loop spans 14 amino acids. Per germline, CDR1 DFQATT and CDR2 SNEGSKA (reference sequence). This CDR3 reads CSARLGQGYNEQFF. CDR3 DNA: TGCAGTGCTAGACTAGGACAGGGGTACAATGAGCAGTTCTTC.

This clonotype was observed many times. This CDR3 reads CASSISGAGNNEQFF. The DNA for the CDR3 is TGTGCCAGTAGTATATCGGGCGCCGGAAACAATGAGCAGTTCTTC. The chain has TRBV19 and TRBJ2-1; no definite D call. Per the germline V gene, CDR1 is LNHDA and CDR2 is SQIVND (reference sequence). The CDR3 contains 15 residues. V was clipped by 2 bases and J by 5 bases, with 13 bases between them.

This clonotype was found many times. The DNA is left out, because the CDR3 cannot be placed on it with certainty; the CDR3 is given as TCRdb lists it. This sequence joins TRBV6-2 or TRBV6-3 and TRBJ2-5; the table assigns TRBD1, which was not confirmed against the DNA. The V gene's germline CDR1 is MNHEY and CDR2 SVGEGT. From its first to its last residue, the CDR3 has 14 amino acids. Here the CDR3 reads CASNPGLSWETQYF.